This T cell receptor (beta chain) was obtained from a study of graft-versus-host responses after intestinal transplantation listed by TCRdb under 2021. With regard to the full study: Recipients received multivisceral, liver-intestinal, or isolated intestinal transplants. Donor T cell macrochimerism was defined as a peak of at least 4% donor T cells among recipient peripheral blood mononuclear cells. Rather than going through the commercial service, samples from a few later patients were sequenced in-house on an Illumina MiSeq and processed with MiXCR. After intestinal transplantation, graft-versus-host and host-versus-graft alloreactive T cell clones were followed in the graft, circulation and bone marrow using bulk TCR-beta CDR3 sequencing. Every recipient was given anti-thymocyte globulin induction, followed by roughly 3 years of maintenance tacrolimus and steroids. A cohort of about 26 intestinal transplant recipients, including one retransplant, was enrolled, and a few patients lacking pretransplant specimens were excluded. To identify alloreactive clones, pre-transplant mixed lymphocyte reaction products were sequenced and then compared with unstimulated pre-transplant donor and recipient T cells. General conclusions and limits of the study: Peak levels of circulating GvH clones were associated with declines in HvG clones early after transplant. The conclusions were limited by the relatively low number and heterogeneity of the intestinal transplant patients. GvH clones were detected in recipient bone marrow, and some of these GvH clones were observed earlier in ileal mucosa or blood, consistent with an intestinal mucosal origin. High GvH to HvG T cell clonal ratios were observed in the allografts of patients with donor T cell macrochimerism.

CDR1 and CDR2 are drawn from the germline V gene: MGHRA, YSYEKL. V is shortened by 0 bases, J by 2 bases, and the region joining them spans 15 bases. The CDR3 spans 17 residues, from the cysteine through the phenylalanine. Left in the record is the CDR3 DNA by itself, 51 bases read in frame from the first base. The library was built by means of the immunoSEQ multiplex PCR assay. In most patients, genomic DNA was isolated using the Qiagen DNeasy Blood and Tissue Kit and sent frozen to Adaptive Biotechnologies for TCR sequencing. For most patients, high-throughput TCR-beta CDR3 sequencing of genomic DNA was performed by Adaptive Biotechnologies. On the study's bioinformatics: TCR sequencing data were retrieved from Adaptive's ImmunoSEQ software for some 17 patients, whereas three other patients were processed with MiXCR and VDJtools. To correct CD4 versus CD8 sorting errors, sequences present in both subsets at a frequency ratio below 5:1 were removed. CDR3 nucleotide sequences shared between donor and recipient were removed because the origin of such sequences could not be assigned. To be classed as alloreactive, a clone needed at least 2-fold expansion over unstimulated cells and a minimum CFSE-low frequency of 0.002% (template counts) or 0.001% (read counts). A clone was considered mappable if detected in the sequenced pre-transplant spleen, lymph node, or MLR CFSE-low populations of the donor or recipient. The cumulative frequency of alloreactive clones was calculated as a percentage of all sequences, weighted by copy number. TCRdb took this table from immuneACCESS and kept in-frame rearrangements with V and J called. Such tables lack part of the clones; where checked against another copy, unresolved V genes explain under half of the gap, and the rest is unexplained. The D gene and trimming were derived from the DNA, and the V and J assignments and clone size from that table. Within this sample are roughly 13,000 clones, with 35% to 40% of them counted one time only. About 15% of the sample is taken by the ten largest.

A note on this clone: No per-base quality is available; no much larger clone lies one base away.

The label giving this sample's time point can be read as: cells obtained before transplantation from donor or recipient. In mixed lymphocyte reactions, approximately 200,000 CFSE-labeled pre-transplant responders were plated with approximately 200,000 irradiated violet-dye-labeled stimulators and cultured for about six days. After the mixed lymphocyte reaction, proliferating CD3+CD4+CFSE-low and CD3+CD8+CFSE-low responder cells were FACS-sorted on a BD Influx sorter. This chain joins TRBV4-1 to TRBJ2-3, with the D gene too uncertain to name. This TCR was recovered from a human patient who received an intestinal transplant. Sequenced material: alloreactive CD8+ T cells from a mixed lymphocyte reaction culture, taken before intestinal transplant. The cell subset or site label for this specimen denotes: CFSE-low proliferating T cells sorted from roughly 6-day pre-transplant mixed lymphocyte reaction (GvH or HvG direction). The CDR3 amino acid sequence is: CASSQDRAARFTDTQYF. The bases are TGCGCCAGCAGCCAAGATCGAGCAGCTAGGTTCACAGATACGCAGTATTTT.